These 31 T cell receptor delta chains originate from one sample sequenced in a study of gamma-delta chains in newborns, infants, children. TCRdb re-called the reads through CATT. The sample yields approximately 4,900 delta-chain clones, under 5% seen once. Sample: blood. Every receptor here comes from a child who was a newborn, infant or young child, either healthy, febrile or measles-vaccinated (not recorded which).

Sample share makes this clone large. Distinct nucleotide sequences in the sample also encode this CDR3. The chain carries TRDV3 and TRDJ1, with TRDD2 matching over 7 bases. Looked up from germline, CDR1 is TVYSNPD and CDR2 is GDNSRS (reference sequence). V was pared by 5 bases and J by 0 bases, with 3 bases of the junction left unmatched. The length of the CDR3 is 12 residues. CDR3 residues: CAPLPYTDKLIF. CDR3 DNA sequence: TGTGCCCCCCTTCCTTACACCGATAAACTCATCTTT. The whole variable domain, remainder taken from reference TRDV3 and TRDJ1, is CDKVTQSSPDQTVASGSEVVLLCTYDTVYSNPDLFWYRIRPDYSFQFVFYGDNSRSEGADFTQGRFSVKHILTQKAFHLVISPVRTEDSATYYCAPLPYTDKLIFGKGTRVTVEP.

As regards this clone: A far larger clone differs by one base, so this is likely a read error. The gene calls are TRDV1 and TRDJ2; 11 nucleotides match TRDD3. The CDR3 covers 22 residues. Per the germline V gene, CDR1 is TSWWSYY and CDR2 is QGS. J was trimmed by 4 bases and V by 4 bases; bases with no gene match: 23. DNA of the CDR3: TGTGCTCTTGGGGTGGGGCGCCTTCCTACCTTTACTGGGGGATATAGGACAGCACAACTCTTCTTT. Translation: CALGVGRLPTFTGGYRTAQLFF.

In its sample, this clone was seen a few times. This sequence may be a read error, since a much larger clone differs from it by one base. Other DNA sequences in the sample encode the same CDR3. The CDR3 reads CAFSLGGPALTAQLFF. For the CDR3, the DNA is TGTGCCTTTTCTCTGGGGGGCCCCGCTTTGACAGCACAACTATTCTTT. The rearrangement links TRDV3 to TRDJ2; the match to TRDD3 covers 7 bases. Per germline, CDR1 TVYSNPD and CDR2 GDNSRS (reference sequence). This CDR3 contains 16 residues.

This clone was picked up a small number of times. This likely reflects a read error, since a far larger clone is one base away. Within the sample, other DNA sequences also encode this same CDR3. The rearrangement links TRDV1 to TRDJ1; 11 bases match TRDD3. Per the germline V gene, CDR1 is TSWWSYY and CDR2 is QGS. CDR3 length: 18 amino acids. The CDR3 DNA reads TGTGCTCTTGGGGAACTGGTTAGGTACTGGGGGATAACCGATAAGCTCATCTTT. Amino acids: CALGELVRYWGITDKLIF.

On this clone: A much larger clonotype is one base distant, so this may be a read error. The J gene is TRDJ1, the V gene TRDV1; 7 bases are shared with TRDD3. Unmatched junction bases numbered 27, after V lost 2 bases and J lost 0 bases. This CDR3 is 23 amino acids long. CDR1 and CDR2 from the germline V gene are TSWWSYY and QGS. The CDR3: CALGEGRPPLGGYRIPYTDKLIF. DNA for the CDR3: TGTGCTCTTGGGGAAGGCAGACCTCCCCTGGGGGGTTATAGGATCCCGTACACCGATAAACTCATCTTT.

This clone has just a few counts. The TCRdb protein, from a much larger clone, departs from this DNA's translation at residue 6, likely by read error; the protein shown derives from the DNA. The rearrangement links TRDV1 to TRDJ2; no reliable D call. Germline values: CDR1 TSWWSYY, CDR2 QGS. This CDR3 has 16 amino acids. Trimming shortened V by 5 bases and J by 8 bases, and 21 bases separated the two germline ends. CDR3 in DNA: TGTGCTCTTGGGCCCCGCCGTTCGAGGATGCGGGCACAACTCTTCTTT. Amino acids: CALGPRRSRMRAQLFF.

As concerns this clone: For this DNA, TCRdb reports the protein of a much larger clone, which diverges at residue 3, most likely from a read error; the protein presented here is translated directly from the DNA. The rearrangement uses TRDV2 and TRDJ1; 12 nucleotides align to TRDD3. The CDR3 contains 17 residues. CDR1 GEAIGNYY and CDR2 EKD come from the germline V gene. CDR3 sequence: CASDTGGYKTRTDKLIF. Here the CDR3 DNA reads TGTGCCAGTGACACTGGGGGATACAAAACCCGCACCGATAAACTCATCTTT.

This clone qualifies as medium-sized (0.01 to 0.1%). The chain has TRDV1 and TRDJ1; 7 bases align to TRDD3. The CDR3 extends over 16 amino acids. V dropped 0 bases and J dropped 1; count of bases not matched to a gene: 5. Germline CDR1 is TSWWSYY and CDR2 is QGS. CDR3 coding DNA: TGTGCTCTTGGGGAACTAAGGGGGGATTTCACCGATAAACTCATCTTT. This translates into CALGELRGDFTDKLIF.

The rearrangement joins TRAV29/DV5 to TRDJ1, with 7 bases that match TRDD3. Germline lookup yields CDR1 NSMFDY and CDR2 ISSIKDK. This CDR3 contains 24 residues. Trimming removed 5 bases from V and 1 base from J; junction bases left unmatched: 38. This CDR3 reads CAARVPQGVPIRGYAPLFTDKLIF. Here the CDR3 DNA reads TGTGCAGCGAGGGTTCCTCAGGGGGTCCCCATACGTGGATACGCTCCACTATTCACCGATAAACTCATCTTT. Based on the CDR3 plus reference TRAV29/DV5 and TRDJ1, the full variable domain is DQQVKQNSPSLSVQEGRISILNCDYTNSMFDYFLWYKKYPAEGPTFLISISSIKDKNEDGRFTVFLNKSAKHLSLHIVPSQPGDSAVYFCAARVPQGVPIRGYAPLFTDKLIFGKGTRVTVEP.

The chain has TRDV1 and TRDJ2, with 8 bases lining up with TRDD3. This CDR3 is 23 amino acids long. Germline V CDR1 and CDR2: TSWWSYY, QGS. Trimming took 1 base from V and 6 from J; bases not matched to a gene: 28. CDR3 in DNA: TGTGCTCTTGGGGAACCTCCCTCAACACTACCATACTGGGGGGTAGGGGGAGCAGCACAACTCTTCTTT. Residues: CALGEPPSTLPYWGVGGAAQLFF.

Judged by abundance, this clone is medium-sized. The sample holds other DNA sequences that translate to the same CDR3. The chain joins TRDV1 to TRDJ1; D might be TRDD3 (5 bases). The CDR3 length is 18 residues. V dropped 1 base and J dropped 3 bases, with 21 bases sitting between them. CDR1 is TSWWSYY, CDR2 QGS, per germline. The CDR3 nucleotides are TGTGCTCTTGGGGAACCCCACGAACTGGCCTCAGGCTCCGATAAACTCATCTTT. Protein sequence: CALGEPHELASGSDKLIF.

A word on this clone: This may come from a read error, since a much larger clone is one base off. V and J are TRDV2 and TRDJ3; 7 nucleotides line up with TRDD3. Germline V gene sequence: CDR1 GEAIGNYY, CDR2 EKD. There are 23 residues in the CDR3. The CDR3 DNA sequence: TGTGCCTGTGACACCGTGAAATGTGGGGGAAATTGTGAGAGTTCCTGGGTCACCCGACAGATGTTTTTC. It translates to CACDTVKCGGNCESSWVTRQMFF.

This clone is categorized as medium-sized. A far larger clone is one nucleotide away, so this likely arose from a read error. Other DNA sequences of this sample code for an identical CDR3. The chain joins TRDV2 to TRDJ3; 7 nucleotides agree with TRDD3. CDR3 size: 16 residues. Germline-derived CDR1 and CDR2 are GEAIGNYY and EKD. DNA of the CDR3: TGTGCCTGTGACTGGGGGAGCTCCTGGGACACCCGGCAGATGTTTTTC. This gives the protein CACDWGSSWDTRQMFF.

The sample holds a few counts of this clone. A much bigger clone sits one base away, suggesting this may be a read error. In the same sample, other DNA sequences code for this CDR3. The chain recombines TRDV1 with TRDJ1; 9 bases match TRDD3. The germline gives CDR1 TSWWSYY, CDR2 QGS. The CDR3 is 16 amino acids. CDR3 in amino acids: CALGELGDLYTDKLIF. DNA of the CDR3: TGTGCTCTTGGAGAACTGGGGGACCTATACACCGATAAACTCATCTTT.

Comment on this clone: This may come from a read error, since a much larger clone is one base off. Other DNA variants within this sample encode the same CDR3. The chain uses TRDV1 and TRDJ1; the match to TRDD3 covers 12 bases. V was pared by 1 base and J by 0 bases, with 6 bases of the junction left unmatched. The CDR3 spans 18 residues. Germline lookup yields CDR1 TSWWSYY and CDR2 QGS. CDR3 DNA: TGTGCTCTTGGGGAACGTCTGGGGGATACGACATACACCGATAAACTCATCTTT. Amino acid sequence: CALGERLGDTTYTDKLIF.

This clone is termed medium-sized. V usage is TRDV2 and J usage is TRDJ2; 7 bases map to TRDD2. This CDR3 has 18 amino acids. V lost 3 bases and J lost 3; bases outside the gene matches: 15. Germline CDR1 reads GEAIGNYY; CDR2 reads EKD. The CDR3 DNA reads TGTGCCTGTGACCCCATTCCTACCCGTCTGGCTCTGACAGCACAACTCTTCTTT. It encodes CACDPIPTRLALTAQLFF.

The table lists this clone with a few counts. A read error is likely here: a far larger clone is one base away. This sequence joins TRDV2 and TRDJ3, with 9 nucleotides matching TRDD3. Trimming at V came to 3 bases and at J to 2 bases, leaving 7 bases not matched to a gene. Germline V lookup: CDR1 GEAIGNYY, CDR2 EKD. CDR3 length: 18 residues. The CDR3 spells CACDAGGYRTWDTRQMFF. In DNA, the CDR3 is TGTGCCTGTGACGCCGGGGGATACCGGACCTGGGACACCCGACAGATGTTTTTC.

This clone was counted a few times. Relative to the germline gene, one junction end is altered; a read error may explain this. Other DNA sequences in the sample encode the same CDR3. V gene TRDV3 combines with J gene TRDJ2; 10 bases align to TRDD3. The CDR3 spans 15 residues. Per the germline V gene, CDR1 is TVYSNPD and CDR2 is GDNSRS (reference sequence). CDR3 sequence reads: CAFGGDTALTAQLFF. The CDR3 region has the DNA TGTGCCTTTGGGGGGGATACGGCTTTGACAGCACAACTCTTCTTC.

The gene calls are TRDV2 and TRDJ2, with 9 bases aligning to TRDD3. Germline V CDR1 and CDR2: GEAIGNYY, EKD. This CDR3 has 15 amino acids. Trimming removed 2 bases from V and 1 base from J; junction bases left unmatched: 1. CDR3 bases: TGTGCCTGTGACAAACTGGGGGATTTGACAGCACAACTCTTCTTT. This codes for CACDKLGDLTAQLFF.

This clone was counted a few times. A much bigger clone sits one base away, suggesting this may be a read error. V gene TRDV1 combines with J gene TRDJ3; 10 bases are a match to TRDD3. The length of the CDR3 is 20 residues. The germline gives CDR1 TSWWSYY, CDR2 QGS. With 4 bases clipped from V and 0 bases from J, the junction kept 9 bases outside the gene matches. The CDR3 DNA reads TGTGCTCTTGGGGCCTCTGCGGGGGATACGTTCTCCTGGGACACCCGACAGATGTTTTTC. It encodes CALGASAGDTFSWDTRQMFF.

This clone was seen a few times. The protein TCRdb lists belongs to a much larger clone and differs from this DNA's translation at residue 15, which points to a read error; the protein shown is made from the DNA. The chain couples TRDV2 to TRDJ3; 9 nucleotides match TRDD3. The CDR3 loop spans 20 amino acids. CDR1 GEAIGNYY and CDR2 EKD come from the germline V gene. In nucleotides, the CDR3 is TGTGCCTGTGACACCGGCAAACTGGGGGAGAGCTCCTGGGACGCCCGACAGATGTTTTTC. Amino acid sequence: CACDTGKLGESSWDARQMFF.

In the case of this clone: TCRdb lists the protein of a much larger clone for this DNA, which differs at residue 15, so this is likely a read error; the protein given here is translated from the DNA itself. The chain has TRDV3 and TRDJ3; 9 positions agree with TRDD3. Germline V lookup: CDR1 TVYSNPD, CDR2 GDNSRS (reference sequence). The CDR3 runs 20 residues. This CDR3 reads CAFASFYWGKDSWDARQMFF. In DNA, the CDR3 is TGTGCCTTTGCTTCCTTTTACTGGGGGAAGGACTCCTGGGACGCCCGACAGATGTTTTTC.

In this sample, this clone is medium-sized. The chain's CDR3 is CALGDGFRTGGYEALTAQLFF. Here the CDR3 DNA reads TGTGCTCTTGGGGATGGGTTCCGTACTGGGGGATACGAAGCTTTGACAGCACAACTCTTCTTT. This chain connects TRDV1 to TRDJ2; 13 nucleotides line up with TRDD3. This CDR3 contains 21 residues. The ends lost 3 bases at V and 0 bases at J; junction bases unmatched: 13. Germline assignment: CDR1 TSWWSYY and CDR2 QGS.

This clone was picked up a small number of times. Since a much larger clone is just one base distant, this may be a read error. The chain is built from TRDV1 and TRDJ3; 11 nucleotides agree with TRDD3. The germline CDR1 and CDR2 sequences are TSWWSYY and QGS. The CDR3 spans 28 residues. The junction had 29 bases not matched to a gene; V was cut back by 1 base and J by 0 bases. CDR3 region: CALGEHWPSYEDGAGGYPSSWDTRQMFF. CDR3 coding DNA: TGTGCTCTTGGGGAACACTGGCCTTCCTACGAGGACGGTGCTGGGGGATACCCCAGCTCCTGGGACACCCGACAGATGTTTTTC.

This clone was recorded a few times. Given a far larger clone just one base away, this is likely a sequencing read error. Other nucleotide sequences in the sample specify the same CDR3. The chain employs TRDV1 and TRDJ2; 7 bases match TRDD2. This CDR3 has 16 amino acids. Germline V gives CDR1 TSWWSYY, CDR2 QGS. The CDR3 sequence: CALGERFLRGTAQLFF. The CDR3 nucleotides read TGTGCTCTTGGGGAACGCTTCCTAAGGGGAACAGCACAACTCTTCTTC.

Regarding this clone: The amino acid sequence in TCRdb belongs to a much larger clone and departs from this DNA's translation at residue 2, likely a sequencing read error; the sequence shown is translated from the DNA. V gene TRDV2 combines with J gene TRDJ3; 12 bases are shared with TRDD3. This CDR3 contains 16 residues. Germline CDR1 reads GEAIGNYY; CDR2 reads EKD. CDR3 DNA: TGTTCCTGTGACACTGGGGGATACCGGGACACCCGACAGATGTTTTTC. Translation gives CSCDTGGYRDTRQMFF.

The chain combines TRDV2 with TRDJ1; 8 nucleotides align to TRDD3. J gave up 0 bases and V 2 bases, and 7 bases lay outside the gene matches. The CDR3 contains 16 residues. Germline CDR1 reads GEAIGNYY; CDR2 reads EKD. In DNA form, the CDR3 reads TGTGCCTGTGACATACTGGGGGCTACGCACACCGATAAACTCATCTTT. Translated, it gives CACDILGATHTDKLIF.

As for this clone: A far larger clone is one nucleotide away, so this likely arose from a read error. The chain is built from TRAV29/DV5 and TRDJ1; 12 bases agree with TRDD3. Germline V lookup: CDR1 NSMFDY, CDR2 ISSIKDK. This CDR3 has 20 amino acids. CDR3 DNA sequence: TGTGCAGCAAGCCTACGGCCTTCCCAACGTACTGGGGGATACACCGATGAACTCATCTTT. The encoded protein is CAASLRPSQRTGGYTDELIF.

Comments on this clone: Translating this DNA gives a protein that differs at residue 6 from the TCRdb one, which belongs to a much larger clone; a read error is likely, and the protein shown is this translation. V and J are TRAV29/DV5 and TRDJ2; TRDD3 matches 7 bases. CDR1 NSMFDY and CDR2 ISSIKDK come from the germline V gene. Unmatched junction bases numbered 10, after V lost 5 bases and J lost 0 bases. The CDR3 totals 16 residues. The CDR3 bases are TGTGCAGCGGGGATAAGCGTTCCTTCTTTGACAGCACAACTCTTCTTT. It specifies CAAGISVPSLTAQLFF.

For this clone: Only one base separates this from a far larger clonotype, so it likely reflects a read error. The sample has other DNA sequences that encode this CDR3 too. V and J are TRDV2 and TRDJ3; 7 nucleotides match TRDD3. This CDR3 has 19 amino acids. Looked up from germline, CDR1 is GEAIGNYY and CDR2 is EKD. CDR3 sequence reads: CACDTWGVSSSWDTRQMFF. In DNA form, the CDR3 reads TGTGCCTGCGACACCTGGGGGGTCTCAAGCTCCTGGGACACCCGACAGATGTTTTTC.

As for this clone: TCRdb records a much larger clone's protein for this DNA, with a difference at residue 14 that likely arises from a read error; the protein given is the translation of the DNA. The genes are TRDV2 and TRDJ1, with TRDD3 matching over 12 bases. The CDR3 has 16 residues. Germline-derived CDR1 and CDR2 are GEAIGNYY and EKD. CDR3 sequence (DNA): TGTGCCTGTGACCCGATAACTGGGGGATACACCGATAAACCCATCTTT. This sequence encodes CACDPITGGYTDKPIF.